Sequencing of this T cell receptor beta chain was carried out in a study of early T cells in non-severe SARS-CoV-2 infection. About the study: Sequencing input comprised bulk RNA from unsorted whole blood; chain pairing was not available.

Unique molecular identifiers were added to individual cDNA molecules. TCRdb re-analysed the 5' RACE reads in MiXCR, keeping a single row per CDR3 protein. Counted here are tens of thousands of distinct CDR3 sequences, roughly a tenth occurring once; the ten biggest clones make up around 1.6%. Per germline, CDR1 SGDLS and CDR2 YYNGEE. This CDR3 spans 15 amino acids. V was clipped by 3 bases and J by 3 bases; unmatched bases: 2. This chain joins TRBV9 and TRBJ1-6, with 8 nucleotides matching TRBD1. Specimen: whole blood. This TCR was recovered from an adult who was a healthcare worker with PCR-confirmed SARS-CoV-2 infection or an uninfected control (not recorded which). This CDR3 reads CASSGGQVYNSPLHF. The CDR3 DNA reads TGTGCCAGCAGCGGGGGACAGGTCTATAATTCACCCCTCCACTTT.